Only a few counts were recorded for the clone carrying this T cell receptor (beta chain). Its target is not known. From blood, about 250-550 ng of genomic DNA served as TRB template. TRB rearrangements were amplified by multiplex PCR with BIOMED2 TRB-A/B primers. TCRdb called the multiplex PCR reads again in MiXCR, with one record for every CDR3 protein. The table shows approximately 5,800 distinct CDR3 sequences, with around 24% occurring only once. These data come from a study of T and B cells in COVID-19 patients. About the research overall: Recovered patients mostly had mild to moderate COVID-19 managed as outpatients.

Findings and limits, study-wide: At recovery TRB diversity and richness exceeded healthy donors, after highly clonal active COVID-19 repertoires.

CDR1 and CDR2 from the germline V gene are DFQATT and SNEGSKA (reference sequence). The CDR3 sequence is 13 residues long. V lost 5 bases to trimming and J lost 9 bases; unmatched junction nucleotides: 11. The origin of this receptor is a human donor with active COVID-19. Sequences were obtained from blood. The chain employs TRBV20-1 and TRBJ2-5, with 8 positions matching TRBD2. As DNA, the CDR3 is TGCAGTGCTTTAGCGGGGTCCGGGTTGGCCCAGTACTTC. Translated, it gives CSALAGSGLAQYF.